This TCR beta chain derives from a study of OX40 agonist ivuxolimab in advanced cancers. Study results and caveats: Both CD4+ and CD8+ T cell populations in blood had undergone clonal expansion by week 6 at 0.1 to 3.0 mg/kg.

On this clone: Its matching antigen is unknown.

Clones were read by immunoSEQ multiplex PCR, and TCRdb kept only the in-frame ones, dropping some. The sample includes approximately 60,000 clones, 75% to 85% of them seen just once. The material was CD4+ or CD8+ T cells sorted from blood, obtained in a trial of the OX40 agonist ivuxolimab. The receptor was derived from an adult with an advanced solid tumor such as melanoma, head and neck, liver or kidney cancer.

As DNA, the CDR3 is TGTGCCAGCACCCTCCGGGACCGAAGAGAGACCCAGTACTTC. Translation gives CASTLRDRRETQYF. V is TRBV5-4 and J is TRBJ2-5; TRBD1 or TRBD2 may be the D gene (5 bases each). Trimming removed 6 bases at V and 4 bases at J, with 16 bases between. Germline V lookup: CDR1 SGHNT, CDR2 YYREEE (reference sequence). The CDR3 has 14 residues.